Listed below are T cell receptor beta chains from one sample, sequenced in a study of blood T cell repertoires in COVID-19. Generated by immunoSEQ multiplex PCR, the TCRdb table keeps only in-frame clones and is missing some. Of about 180,000 clones in the sample, about 86% were seen once. Sample: peripheral blood. Receptors originate from a woman aged 70-85 years with COVID-19, enrolled during active disease. Both conserved end residues are part of each CDR3. The D gene is left open where the match is weak. Size is stated for part of the rows, as once, few or many counts, or as a class when the clone is expanded.

cdr3_aa cdr3_nt d_call j_call clone_size v_call
CASSPRTPTDSSYNEQFF TGTGCCAGCAGCCCCCGGACTCCCACTGATAGCTCCTACAATGAGCAGTTCTTC - TRBJ2-1 - TRBV5-5
CASSNGDRGDGYTF TGTGCCAGCAGCAATGGGGACAGGGGAGATGGCTACACCTTC TRBD1 TRBJ1-2 once TRBV27
CASSAGTSGYSYEQYF TGTGCCAGCAGCGCCGGGACTAGCGGATACTCCTACGAGCAGTACTTC TRBD2 TRBJ2-7 - TRBV11-2
CASSHPSRTEEQFF TGTGCCAGCAGCCACCCATCCCGGACAGAGGAGCAGTTCTTC - TRBJ2-1 - TRBV11-2
CASSPMTSSGTDTQYF TGTGCCAGCTCACCGATGACTAGCTCGGGCACAGATACGCAGTATTTT TRBD2 TRBJ2-3 - TRBV18
CASSPSYAAEEQYF TGTGCCAGCTCACCATCCTACGCAGCGGAGGAGCAGTACTTC - TRBJ2-7 - TRBV18
CASSYRQGSEKLFF TGTGCCAGCAGTTACCGACAGGGCTCTGAAAAACTGTTTTTT TRBD1 TRBJ1-4 - TRBV6-5
CASSFGLSTQYF TGTGCCAGCAGCTTCGGGTTATCAACCCAGTACTTC - TRBJ2-5 - TRBV28
CASSLGDTEQETQYF TGTGCCAGCAGCTTGGGGGACACCGAACAAGAGACCCAGTACTTC - TRBJ2-5 - TRBV5-4
CASSTGTGVANEKLFF TGTGCCAGCAGCACCGGGACAGGGGTCGCTAATGAAAAACTGTTTTTT TRBD1 TRBJ1-4 many TRBV5-6
CSVIGGDGYTF TGCAGCGTTATTGGCGGGGATGGCTACACCTTC - TRBJ1-2 - TRBV29-1
CAWRTVAGNTIYF TGTGCCTGGAGGACAGTGGCTGGAAACACCATATATTTT - TRBJ1-3 - TRBV30
CASRLAGGEQYF TGTGCCAGCCGACTAGCGGGAGGAGAGCAGTACTTC TRBD2 TRBJ2-7 - TRBV7-9
CASSIAGVSTEAFF TGTGCCAGTAGTATAGCCGGGGTTAGCACTGAAGCTTTCTTT - TRBJ1-1 - TRBV19
CATSDFGTSGRGTDTQYF TGTGCCACCAGTGATTTCGGGACTAGCGGGAGAGGTACAGATACGCAGTATTTT TRBD2 TRBJ2-3 - TRBV24-1
CASSHRDRSNQPQHF TGCGCCAGCAGCCATAGAGACAGAAGCAATCAGCCCCAGCATTTT - TRBJ1-5 - TRBV4-1
CASSPSRGGVNTGELFF TGTGCCAGCAGTCCATCACGTGGAGGGGTGAACACCGGGGAGCTGTTTTTT - TRBJ2-2 once TRBV28
CASNSWSNEKLFF TGTGCCAGCAACTCCTGGTCTAATGAAAAACTGTTTTTT - TRBJ1-4 - TRBV7-9
CASSVAPSMNTEAFF TGTGCCAGCAGCGTAGCCCCCAGTATGAACACTGAAGCTTTCTTT - TRBJ1-1 - TRBV9
CASNQGLAGNYNEQFF TGTGCCAGCAACCAGGGGCTAGCGGGAAACTACAATGAGCAGTTCTTC TRBD2 TRBJ2-1 - TRBV28
CASSPGYSIDEQYF TGTGCCAGTAGTCCCGGGTACTCTATCGACGAGCAGTACTTC - TRBJ2-7 - TRBV19
CASSKLARVQETQYF TGTGCCAGTAGCAAGTTAGCGAGGGTTCAAGAGACCCAGTACTTC - TRBJ2-5 - TRBV19
CASSSIKRGTGELFF TGTGCCAGCAGCTCAATTAAAAGGGGTACCGGGGAGCTGTTTTTT - TRBJ2-2 - TRBV5-5
CAWSVLWGRAGHEQFF TGTGCCTGGAGTGTACTTTGGGGGAGGGCAGGCCATGAGCAGTTCTTC TRBD2 TRBJ2-1 - TRBV30
CASSLGYRSYEQYF TGTGCCAGTAGCCTGGGCTACCGCTCCTACGAGCAGTACTTC - TRBJ2-7 - TRBV19
CASSLSAFPGQGQETQYF TGTGCCAGCAGCTTATCAGCTTTTCCGGGACAGGGCCAAGAGACCCAGTACTTC TRBD1 TRBJ2-5 - TRBV7-2
CASTGGGVKTQYF TGTGCCAGCACCGGAGGGGGCGTAAAGACCCAGTACTTC - TRBJ2-5 - TRBV11-3
CASSLEGPTSVTAYEQYF TGTGCCAGCAGCTTAGAAGGACCCACTAGCGTAACAGCCTACGAGCAGTACTTC TRBD2 TRBJ2-7 - TRBV7-2
CASSQDASLSGNTIYF TGCGCCAGCAGCCAAGATGCGTCCCTCTCTGGAAACACCATATATTTT - TRBJ1-3 - TRBV4-3
CATSRGSSNTEAFF TGTGCCACCTCGAGGGGGAGCTCGAACACTGAAGCTTTCTTT - TRBJ1-1 - TRBV24-1
CASSLYRVSNQPQHF TGTGCCAGCAGTTTATACAGGGTTAGCAATCAGCCCCAGCATTTT - TRBJ1-5 few TRBV28
CASSLGATGGSQQFF TGTGCCAGCAGCTTAGGAGCGACAGGGGGGTCGCAGCAGTTCTTC TRBD1 TRBJ2-1 - TRBV11-3
CASSPRGVGANVLTF TGTGCCAGCAGCCCCCGCGGGGTAGGGGCCAACGTCCTGACTTTC - TRBJ2-6 - TRBV7-9
CSVESGPSKVF TGCAGCGTTGAGTCAGGCCCGTCTAAGGTCTTT - TRBJ1-1 - TRBV29-1
CASSRSGTGYGYTF TGTGCCAGCAGTCGCAGCGGGACAGGCTATGGCTACACCTTC TRBD1 TRBJ1-2 - TRBV28
CASSSSVDEKLFF TGTGCCAGCAGCTCCTCAGTGGATGAAAAACTGTTTTTT - TRBJ1-4 - TRBV5-4
CASSPRTNSYYGYTF TGTGCCAGCAGCCCCCGGACAAATTCCTATTATGGCTACACCTTC - TRBJ1-2 - TRBV7-9
CATGTGGTHEQYF TGTGCCACAGGGACAGGGGGAACCCACGAGCAGTACTTC TRBD1 TRBJ2-7 - TRBV24-1
CASSQEQPKFAYSYEQYF TGTGCCAGCAGCCAAGAACAGCCGAAATTCGCCTATTCCTACGAGCAGTACTTC - TRBJ2-7 once TRBV3-1/TRBV3-2
CASSLQGGRAEAFF TGTGCCAGCAGCTTGCAGGGGGGCAGAGCTGAAGCTTTCTTT TRBD1 TRBJ1-1 - TRBV7-2
CASGAAGVGAKNIQYF TGTGCCAGCGGGGCGGCGGGAGTTGGAGCCAAAAACATTCAGTACTTC TRBD2 TRBJ2-4 - TRBV5-8